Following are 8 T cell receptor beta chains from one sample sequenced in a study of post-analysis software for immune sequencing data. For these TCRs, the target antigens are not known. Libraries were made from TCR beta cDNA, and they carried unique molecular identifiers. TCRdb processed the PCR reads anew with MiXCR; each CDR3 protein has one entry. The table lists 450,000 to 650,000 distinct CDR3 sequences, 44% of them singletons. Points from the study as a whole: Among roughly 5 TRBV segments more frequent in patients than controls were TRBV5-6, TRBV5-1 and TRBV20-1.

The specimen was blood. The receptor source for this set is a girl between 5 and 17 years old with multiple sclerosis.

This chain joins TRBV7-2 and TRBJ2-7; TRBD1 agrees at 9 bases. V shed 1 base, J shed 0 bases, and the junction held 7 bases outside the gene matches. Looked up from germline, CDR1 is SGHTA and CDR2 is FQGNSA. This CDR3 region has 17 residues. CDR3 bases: TGTGCCAGCAGCTTAGTAGGTGGACAGGGGAGCTCCTACGAGCAGTACTTC. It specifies CASSLVGGQGSSYEQYF.

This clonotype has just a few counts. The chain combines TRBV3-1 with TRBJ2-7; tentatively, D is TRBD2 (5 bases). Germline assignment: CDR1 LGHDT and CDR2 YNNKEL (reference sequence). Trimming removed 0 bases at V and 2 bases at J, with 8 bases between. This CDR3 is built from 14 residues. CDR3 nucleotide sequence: TGTGCCAGCAGCCAAGATATCGGGACCTACGAGCAGTACTTC. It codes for CASSQDIGTYEQYF.

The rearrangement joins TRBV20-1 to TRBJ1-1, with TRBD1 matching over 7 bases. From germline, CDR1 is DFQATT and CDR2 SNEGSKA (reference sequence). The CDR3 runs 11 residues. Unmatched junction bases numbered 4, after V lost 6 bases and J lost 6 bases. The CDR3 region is CSAQRGPEAFF. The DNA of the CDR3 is TGCAGTGCACAGAGGGGGCCTGAAGCTTTCTTT.

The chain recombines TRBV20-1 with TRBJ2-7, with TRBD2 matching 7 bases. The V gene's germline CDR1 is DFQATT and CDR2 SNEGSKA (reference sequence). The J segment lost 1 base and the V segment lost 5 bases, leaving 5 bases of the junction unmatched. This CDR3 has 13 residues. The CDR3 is CSAPREGSYEQYF. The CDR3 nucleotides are TGCAGTGCTCCCAGGGAGGGGTCCTACGAGCAGTACTTC.

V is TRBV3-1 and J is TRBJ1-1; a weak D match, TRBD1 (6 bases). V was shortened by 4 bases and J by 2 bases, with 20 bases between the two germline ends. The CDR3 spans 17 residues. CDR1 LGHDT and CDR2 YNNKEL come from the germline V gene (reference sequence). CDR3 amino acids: CASSLSQGSTHNTEAFF. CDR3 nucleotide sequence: TGTGCCAGCAGCCTATCACAGGGTTCCACCCACAACACTGAAGCTTTCTTT.

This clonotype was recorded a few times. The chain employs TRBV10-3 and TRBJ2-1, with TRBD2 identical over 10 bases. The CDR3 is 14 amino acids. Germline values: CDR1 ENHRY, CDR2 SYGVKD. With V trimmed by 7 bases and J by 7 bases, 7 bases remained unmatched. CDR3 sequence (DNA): TGTGCCATCAAGGTTCTAGCGGGAGAAAATGAGCAGTTCTTC. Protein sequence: CAIKVLAGENEQFF.

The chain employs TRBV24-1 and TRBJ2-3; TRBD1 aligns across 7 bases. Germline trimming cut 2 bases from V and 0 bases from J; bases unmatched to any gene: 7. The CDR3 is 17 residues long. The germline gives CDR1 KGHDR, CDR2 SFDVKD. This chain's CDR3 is CATSDSGQARSTDTQYF. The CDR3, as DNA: TGTGCCACCAGTGATTCCGGACAGGCACGAAGCACAGATACGCAGTATTTT.

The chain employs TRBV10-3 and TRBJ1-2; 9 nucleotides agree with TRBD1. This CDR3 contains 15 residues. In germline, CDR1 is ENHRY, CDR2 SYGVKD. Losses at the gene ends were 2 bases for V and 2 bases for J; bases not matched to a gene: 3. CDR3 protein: CAISEAGTGNYGYTF. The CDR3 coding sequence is TGTGCCATCAGTGAGGCCGGGACAGGGAACTATGGCTACACCTTC.